A selection of T cell receptor beta chains follows, all from one sample in a study of cytotoxic CD8 clonotypes in ibrutinib-treated CLL. Here immunoSEQ multiplex PCR was the method, and the copy in TCRdb shows in-frame clones only, minus some. The sample yields over 150,000 clones, about 80% seen once. The sequencing used PBMCs, collected after 12 months of ibrutinib treatment. All receptors derive from a human donor with chronic lymphocytic leukemia. Each CDR3 is given with its conserved first and last residue. D genes are given only for firm matches. Clone size is not always given. Where it is, it says once, few, many or a class for expanded clones.

CDR3 protein: CASSIDQSAYEQYF
CDR3 DNA: TGTGCCAGTAGTATAGATCAGTCTGCCTACGAGCAGTACTTC
D gene: NA
CDR3 length: 14
V gene: TRBV19
clone size: NA
J gene: TRBJ2-7

CDR3 protein: CASSASLNTEAFF
CDR3 DNA: TGTGCCAGCTCAGCCAGTTTGAACACTGAAGCTTTCTTT
D gene: NA
CDR3 length: 13
V gene: TRBV18
clone size: few
J gene: TRBJ1-1

CDR3 protein: CASGRATDTQYF
CDR3 DNA: TGTGCCAGCGGGAGGGCCACAGATACGCAGTATTTT
D gene: TRBD2
CDR3 length: 12
V gene: TRBV2
clone size: NA
J gene: TRBJ2-3

CDR3 protein: CASTDRGSTEAFF
CDR3 DNA: TGTGCCAGCACGGACAGGGGGTCCACTGAAGCTTTCTTT
D gene: TRBD1
CDR3 length: 13
V gene: TRBV6-1
clone size: NA
J gene: TRBJ1-1

CDR3 protein: CASSPTGHEQYF
CDR3 DNA: TGTGCCAGCAGCCCAACGGGCCACGAGCAGTACTTC
D gene: NA
CDR3 length: 12
V gene: TRBV27
clone size: once
J gene: TRBJ2-7

CDR3 protein: CASIIPGTATSGYTF
CDR3 DNA: TGTGCCAGCATCATACCCGGGACAGCCACAAGTGGCTACACCTTC
D gene: TRBD1
CDR3 length: 15
V gene: TRBV28
clone size: NA
J gene: TRBJ1-2

CDR3 protein: CASSQTNPGTRGNSPLHF
CDR3 DNA: TGTGCCAGCAGCCAAACTAACCCCGGGACCCGGGGTAATTCACCCCTCCACTTT
D gene: NA
CDR3 length: 18
V gene: TRBV4-2
clone size: NA
J gene: TRBJ1-6

CDR3 protein: CASSIGGGSNQPQHF
CDR3 DNA: TGTGCCAGCAGCATTGGGGGGGGAAGCAATCAGCCCCAGCATTTT
D gene: NA
CDR3 length: 15
V gene: TRBV7-9
clone size: NA
J gene: TRBJ1-5

CDR3 protein: CASNKWETGELFF
CDR3 DNA: TGTGCCAGCAACAAGTGGGAGACCGGGGAGCTGTTTTTT
D gene: NA
CDR3 length: 13
V gene: TRBV6-1
clone size: NA
J gene: TRBJ2-2

CDR3 protein: CASSSPLKVAEDEQFF
CDR3 DNA: TGTGCCAGCAGTTCCCCCTTAAAGGTCGCAGAAGATGAGCAGTTCTTC
D gene: NA
CDR3 length: 16
V gene: TRBV27
clone size: few
J gene: TRBJ2-1

CDR3 protein: CASSLGLAGISSYNEQFF
CDR3 DNA: TGTGCCAGCAGCTTGGGACTAGCGGGGATTAGCTCCTACAATGAGCAGTTCTTC
D gene: TRBD2
CDR3 length: 18
V gene: TRBV5-8
clone size: NA
J gene: TRBJ2-1

CDR3 protein: CASGPWGIGSLNEQFF
CDR3 DNA: TGTGCTAGTGGTCCTTGGGGAATTGGAAGCCTCAATGAGCAGTTCTTC
D gene: NA
CDR3 length: 16
V gene: TRBV12-5
clone size: NA
J gene: TRBJ2-1

CDR3 protein: CASSDQSVGTSYNEQFF
CDR3 DNA: TGTGCCAGCAGTGACCAGTCCGTTGGGACATCATACAATGAGCAGTTCTTC
D gene: NA
CDR3 length: 17
V gene: TRBV2
clone size: NA
J gene: TRBJ2-1

CDR3 protein: CASSPLDKNTEAFF
CDR3 DNA: TGTGCCAGCAGTCCATTGGACAAGAACACTGAAGCTTTCTTT
D gene: NA
CDR3 length: 14
V gene: TRBV6-5
clone size: NA
J gene: TRBJ1-1

CDR3 protein: CASSHSGGRGETQYF
CDR3 DNA: TGCGCCAGCAGCCACAGCGGGGGGCGGGGAGAGACCCAGTACTTC
D gene: TRBD2
CDR3 length: 15
V gene: TRBV4-1
clone size: NA
J gene: TRBJ2-5

CDR3 protein: CASSGQGYNSPLHF
CDR3 DNA: TGTGCCAGCAGTGGACAGGGGTATAATTCACCCCTCCACTTT
D gene: TRBD1
CDR3 length: 14
V gene: TRBV2
clone size: few
J gene: TRBJ1-6

CDR3 protein: CASSSRTVMPTEAFF
CDR3 DNA: TGTGCCAGCAGTTCAAGGACCGTTATGCCCACTGAAGCTTTCTTT
D gene: NA
CDR3 length: 15
V gene: TRBV6-6
clone size: NA
J gene: TRBJ1-1

CDR3 protein: CASSVMTGYGQPQHF
CDR3 DNA: TGTGCCAGCAGTGTTATGACAGGGTATGGTCAGCCCCAGCATTTT
D gene: TRBD1
CDR3 length: 15
V gene: TRBV2
clone size: few
J gene: TRBJ1-5

CDR3 protein: CASTQSGRGTQYF
CDR3 DNA: TGTGCCAGCACCCAGAGCGGGAGGGGGACCCAGTACTTC
D gene: TRBD2
CDR3 length: 13
V gene: TRBV6-5
clone size: NA
J gene: TRBJ2-5

CDR3 protein: CSVGYRDRGVGGYTF
CDR3 DNA: TGCAGCGTGGGTTACCGGGACAGGGGGGTGGGCGGCTACACCTTC
D gene: TRBD1
CDR3 length: 15
V gene: TRBV29-1
clone size: NA
J gene: TRBJ1-2

CDR3 protein: CASRLLGGDNQPQHF
CDR3 DNA: TGTGCCAGCAGACTTTTAGGGGGGGACAATCAGCCCCAGCATTTT
D gene: NA
CDR3 length: 15
V gene: TRBV2
clone size: NA
J gene: TRBJ1-5

CDR3 protein: CASSQDLLGDRANYGYTF
CDR3 DNA: TGCGCCAGCAGCCAAGATCTTTTAGGGGACAGAGCTAACTATGGCTACACCTTC
D gene: TRBD1
CDR3 length: 18
V gene: TRBV4-1
clone size: few
J gene: TRBJ1-2

CDR3 protein: CASSLHGQGAGNEKLFF
CDR3 DNA: TGTGCCAGCAGCCTCCATGGACAGGGGGCGGGTAATGAAAAACTGTTTTTT
D gene: TRBD1
CDR3 length: 17
V gene: TRBV28
clone size: once
J gene: TRBJ1-4

CDR3 protein: CASSLTSGGAGEQFF
CDR3 DNA: TGTGCCAGCAGCCTTACTAGCGGGGGGGCGGGTGAGCAGTTCTTC
D gene: TRBD2
CDR3 length: 15
V gene: TRBV2
clone size: NA
J gene: TRBJ2-1

CDR3 protein: CASSDSLGSGNTIYF
CDR3 DNA: TGTGCCAGCAGTGACAGTCTAGGCTCTGGAAACACCATATATTTT
D gene: NA
CDR3 length: 15
V gene: TRBV9
clone size: few
J gene: TRBJ1-3

CDR3 protein: CASSVAIAGGLYNEQFF
CDR3 DNA: TGTGCCAGCAGCGTAGCTATAGCGGGGGGGCTGTACAATGAGCAGTTCTTC
D gene: TRBD2
CDR3 length: 17
V gene: TRBV9
clone size: NA
J gene: TRBJ2-1

CDR3 protein: CATSRTDRMRNTIYF
CDR3 DNA: TGTGCCACCAGCAGAACGGACAGAATGCGGAACACCATATATTTT
D gene: NA
CDR3 length: 15
V gene: TRBV15
clone size: once
J gene: TRBJ1-3

CDR3 protein: CASTLSGSLDEQYF
CDR3 DNA: TGTGCCAGCACCCTTTCCGGGTCCCTGGACGAGCAGTACTTC
D gene: NA
CDR3 length: 14
V gene: TRBV28
clone size: NA
J gene: TRBJ2-7

CDR3 protein: CASSLAGTGARGYTF
CDR3 DNA: TGTGCCAGCAGCTTAGCCGGGACAGGGGCCCGTGGCTACACCTTC
D gene: TRBD1
CDR3 length: 15
V gene: TRBV7-6
clone size: NA
J gene: TRBJ1-2

CDR3 protein: CASSQRQGYSYEQYF
CDR3 DNA: TGCGCCAGCAGCCAACGACAGGGCTATTCCTACGAGCAGTACTTC
D gene: TRBD1
CDR3 length: 15
V gene: TRBV4-3
clone size: once
J gene: TRBJ2-7

CDR3 protein: CASSFPSSHRPNEQFF
CDR3 DNA: TGTGCCAGCAGCTTTCCGTCGTCCCACAGACCCAATGAGCAGTTCTTC
D gene: NA
CDR3 length: 16
V gene: TRBV27
clone size: NA
J gene: TRBJ2-1

CDR3 protein: CASSLPGQGETEAFF
CDR3 DNA: TGTGCCAGCAGTTTACCCGGACAGGGTGAAACTGAAGCTTTCTTT
D gene: TRBD1
CDR3 length: 15
V gene: TRBV28
clone size: NA
J gene: TRBJ1-1

CDR3 protein: CASSLLAGIRYNEQFF
CDR3 DNA: TGTGCCAGCAGCTTACTCGCAGGGATACGATACAATGAGCAGTTCTTC
D gene: NA
CDR3 length: 16
V gene: TRBV7-3
clone size: many
J gene: TRBJ2-1

CDR3 protein: CASSWEGASSYNSPLHF
CDR3 DNA: TGTGCCAGCAGTTGGGAAGGGGCTAGCTCCTATAATTCACCCCTCCACTTT
D gene: NA
CDR3 length: 17
V gene: TRBV27
clone size: NA
J gene: TRBJ1-6

CDR3 protein: CASYSYRGSYEQYF
CDR3 DNA: TGTGCCAGTTACTCTTACAGGGGCTCCTACGAGCAGTACTTC
D gene: TRBD1
CDR3 length: 14
V gene: TRBV28
clone size: NA
J gene: TRBJ2-7

CDR3 protein: CASSSLTGGQGVEKLFF
CDR3 DNA: TGTGCCAGCAGCTCTTTAACTGGGGGACAGGGAGTCGAAAAACTGTTTTTT
D gene: TRBD1
CDR3 length: 17
V gene: TRBV7-8
clone size: once
J gene: TRBJ1-4

CDR3 protein: CASSSGGDGNQPQHF
CDR3 DNA: TGTGCCAGCTCATCCGGAGGTGACGGCAATCAGCCCCAGCATTTT
D gene: NA
CDR3 length: 15
V gene: TRBV18
clone size: NA
J gene: TRBJ1-5

CDR3 protein: CASTWENTGELFF
CDR3 DNA: TGTGCCAGTACGTGGGAGAACACCGGGGAGCTGTTTTTT
D gene: NA
CDR3 length: 13
V gene: TRBV19
clone size: NA
J gene: TRBJ2-2

CDR3 protein: CASSLLTASSGANVLTF
CDR3 DNA: TGCGCCAGCAGCCTGCTTACAGCCTCATCTGGGGCCAACGTCCTGACTTTC
D gene: NA
CDR3 length: 17
V gene: TRBV5-1
clone size: NA
J gene: TRBJ2-6

CDR3 protein: CASSLPSGELFF
CDR3 DNA: TGTGCCAGCAGCCTTCCTTCCGGGGAGCTGTTTTTT
D gene: NA
CDR3 length: 12
V gene: TRBV7-3
clone size: few
J gene: TRBJ2-2

CDR3 protein: CASSLQQGSQPQHF
CDR3 DNA: TGTGCCAGCAGCTTACAGCAGGGGAGTCAGCCCCAGCATTTT
D gene: NA
CDR3 length: 14
V gene: TRBV7-2
clone size: NA
J gene: TRBJ1-5

CDR3 protein: CASSSGSTDTQYF
CDR3 DNA: TGTGCCAGCAGCTCCGGGTCCACAGATACGCAGTATTTT
D gene: NA
CDR3 length: 13
V gene: TRBV7-3
clone size: NA
J gene: TRBJ2-3

CDR3 protein: CASSLRQKGGGASGANVLTF
CDR3 DNA: TGCGCCAGCAGCTTGAGGCAAAAAGGCGGGGGGGCCTCTGGGGCCAACGTCCTGACTTTC
D gene: TRBD2
CDR3 length: 20
V gene: TRBV5-1
clone size: NA
J gene: TRBJ2-6

CDR3 protein: CASSLRGEQYF
CDR3 DNA: TGTGCCAGCAGCCTACGCGGCGAGCAGTACTTC
D gene: NA
CDR3 length: 11
V gene: TRBV7-2
clone size: NA
J gene: TRBJ2-7

CDR3 protein: CASSLAGTGHYEQYF
CDR3 DNA: TGTGCCAGCAGTTTAGCCGGGACAGGGCATTACGAGCAGTACTTC
D gene: TRBD1
CDR3 length: 15
V gene: TRBV28
clone size: NA
J gene: TRBJ2-7

CDR3 protein: CASKQGQTNEKLFF
CDR3 DNA: TGTGCCAGCAAACAGGGCCAAACTAATGAAAAACTGTTTTTT
D gene: NA
CDR3 length: 14
V gene: TRBV28
clone size: NA
J gene: TRBJ1-4

CDR3 protein: CASSSSNYGYTF
CDR3 DNA: TGTGCCAGCAGCTCATCTAACTATGGCTACACCTTC
D gene: NA
CDR3 length: 12
V gene: TRBV7-9
clone size: NA
J gene: TRBJ1-2

CDR3 protein: CASLGGGGGHQPQHF
CDR3 DNA: TGTGCAAGTCTAGGGGGGGGAGGGGGCCATCAGCCCCAGCATTTT
D gene: TRBD1
CDR3 length: 15
V gene: TRBV28
clone size: NA
J gene: TRBJ1-5

CDR3 protein: CASSPRKWGAGVTEAFF
CDR3 DNA: TGTGCCAGCAGCCCCCGAAAGTGGGGGGCTGGAGTCACTGAAGCTTTCTTT
D gene: NA
CDR3 length: 17
V gene: TRBV14
clone size: NA
J gene: TRBJ1-1